This T cell receptor (beta chain) was found in a study of blood T cell repertoires in COVID-19. Overall study: COVID-19 samples collected from the United States, Italy and Spain covered acute and convalescent phases.

Germline CDR1 is MNHEY and CDR2 is SMNVEV (reference sequence). The CDR3 is 15 residues long. Trimming removed 2 bases from V and 5 bases from J, with 13 bases in between. Authors' analysis steps: Cell counts per sample came from amplifying reference gene primers. This table comes from immunoSEQ multiplex PCR, and its TCRdb copy is limited to in-frame clones, with some not included. For V, J and clone size, that table is used; D and trimming come from the DNA. The table has over 85,000 clones, approximately 79% seen once; the top ten hold 16%. This TCR came from an elderly woman with active or convalescent COVID-19. Sequencing was done on a sample of peripheral blood. The chain couples TRBV27 to TRBJ2-1; D is undetermined. DNA for the CDR3: TGTGCCAGCAGTTTAGGCTGGCAGGATGACAATGAGCAGTTCTTC. This translates into CASSLGWQDDNEQFF.